These T cell receptor beta chains were read from a single sample in a study of cytomegalovirus exposure and HLA in healthy donors. The table came from immunoSEQ multiplex PCR; TCRdb's copy has only in-frame clones and leaves some out. The sample has 110,000 or so clones, around 77% seen once. The specimen was PBMCs. These receptors were taken from a woman aged 25 to 45 in good health and CMV-seropositive. Each CDR3 is given with its conserved first and last residue. D genes are given only for firm matches.

TRBV5-1	TRBJ1-4	16	-	TGCGCCAGCAGCGTCGGGACACCCGCAACTAATGAAAAACTGTTTTTT	CASSVGTPATNEKLFF
TRBV27	TRBJ1-1	14	-	TGTGCCAGCAGTTGGGGACACCCGAACACTGAAGCTTTCTTT	CASSWGHPNTEAFF
TRBV5-1	TRBJ1-4	16	-	TGCGCCAGCAGCTTGGCCGGGTGGGGCTCGAGTGAAAAACTGTTTTTT	CASSLAGWGSSEKLFF
TRBV19	TRBJ1-5	16	-	TGTGCCAGTATTATCGGCGGTCAAGCCTTGAGTCAGCCCCAGCATTTT	CASIIGGQALSQPQHF
TRBV7-3	TRBJ1-3	15	-	TGTGCCAATACCCGGGAGGTGATAAAAAGGAACACCATATATTTT	CANTREVIKRNTIYF
TRBV30	TRBJ2-2	14	-	TGTGCCTGGAGGGGGCTTAGAATCACCGGGGAGCTGTTTTTT	CAWRGLRITGELFF
TRBV5-1	TRBJ2-1	15	TRBD2	TGCGCCAGCAGCTTTAGCGGGAGGTCCGTCGATGAGCAGTTCTTC	CASSFSGRSVDEQFF
TRBV25-1	TRBJ2-7	14	TRBD2	TGTGCCAGCAGTGTTCTAGCGGGAGACTACGAGCAGTACTTC	CASSVLAGDYEQYF
TRBV5-6	TRBJ2-5	13	-	TGTGCCAGCAGCTTGGACACCGGAGCAAGCCAGTACTTC	CASSLDTGASQYF
TRBV5-6	TRBJ1-4	16	-	TGTGCCAGCAGCTTGGTAGCGGCAGGAACTAATGAAAAACTGTTTTTT	CASSLVAAGTNEKLFF
TRBV6-5	TRBJ1-1	14	-	TGTGCCAGCAGACAGATGGACAGGAACACTGAAGCTTTCTTT	CASRQMDRNTEAFF